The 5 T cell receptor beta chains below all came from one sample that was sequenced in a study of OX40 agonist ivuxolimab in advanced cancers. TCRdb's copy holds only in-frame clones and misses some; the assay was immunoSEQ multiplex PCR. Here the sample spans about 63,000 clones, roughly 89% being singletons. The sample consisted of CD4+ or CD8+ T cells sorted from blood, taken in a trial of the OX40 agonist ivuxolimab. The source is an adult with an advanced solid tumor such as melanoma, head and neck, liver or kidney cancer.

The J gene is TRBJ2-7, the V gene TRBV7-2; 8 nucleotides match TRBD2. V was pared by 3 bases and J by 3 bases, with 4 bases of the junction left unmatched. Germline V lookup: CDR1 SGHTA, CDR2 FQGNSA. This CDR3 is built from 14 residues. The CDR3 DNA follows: TGTGCCAGCAGCTTGGTCGGGACTAGCTACGAGCAGTACTTC. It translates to CASSLVGTSYEQYF.

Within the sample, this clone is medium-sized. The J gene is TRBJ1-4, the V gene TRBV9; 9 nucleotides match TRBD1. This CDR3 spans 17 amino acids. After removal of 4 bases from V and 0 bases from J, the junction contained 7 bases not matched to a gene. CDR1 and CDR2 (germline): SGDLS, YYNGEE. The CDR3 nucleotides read TGTGCCAGCAGCCGGGACAGGGAGTATACAACTAATGAAAAACTGTTTTTT. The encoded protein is CASSRDREYTTNEKLFF.

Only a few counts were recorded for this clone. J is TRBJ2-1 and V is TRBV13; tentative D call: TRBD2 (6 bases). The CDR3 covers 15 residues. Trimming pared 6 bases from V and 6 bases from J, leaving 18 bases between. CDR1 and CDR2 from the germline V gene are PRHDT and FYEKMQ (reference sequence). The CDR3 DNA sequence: TGTGCCAGCAGTCTCGGGAGATCCTCAGGCAATGAGCAGTTCTTC. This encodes CASSLGRSSGNEQFF.

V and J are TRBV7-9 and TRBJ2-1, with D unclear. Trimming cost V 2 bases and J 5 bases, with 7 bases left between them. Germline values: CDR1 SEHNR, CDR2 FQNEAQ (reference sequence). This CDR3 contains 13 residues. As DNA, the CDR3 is TGTGCCAGCAGCTTATCAGATAACAATGAGCAGTTCTTC. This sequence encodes CASSLSDNNEQFF.

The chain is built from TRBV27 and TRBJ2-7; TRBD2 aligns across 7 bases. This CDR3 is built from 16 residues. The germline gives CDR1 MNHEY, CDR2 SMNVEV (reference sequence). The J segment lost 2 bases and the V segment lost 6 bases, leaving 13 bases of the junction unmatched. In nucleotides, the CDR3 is TGTGCCAGCAGCCCGCAGTGGGCGGGAGTGGCCTACGAGCAGTACTTC. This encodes CASSPQWAGVAYEQYF.